Listed below are T cell receptor beta chains from one sample, sequenced in a study of cytomegalovirus exposure and HLA in healthy donors. The protocol was immunoSEQ multiplex PCR, while the TCRdb copy is restricted to in-frame clones and leaves out a portion. The data show around 93,000 clones, 75% to 85% seen once. The sequenced sample consisted of PBMCs. The origin of the receptors is a man between 25 and 39 years old in good health and CMV-seropositive. Both conserved end residues are part of each CDR3. A D gene is named only where the DNA matches it firmly. The size field is filled for only some rows; it gives once, few, many or a size class.

D,length,size,J,V,DNA,CDR3
TRBD2,16,NA,TRBJ2-2,TRBV4-2,TGTGCCAGCAGCTCACCGCTAGCGGGACGAGGCGGGGAGCTGTTTTTT,CASSSPLAGRGGELFF
TRBD2,16,NA,TRBJ2-3,TRBV5-5,TGTGCCAGCAGCGTAACCGGGACTAGGGTGACAGATACGCAGTATTTT,CASSVTGTRVTDTQYF
NA,14,few,TRBJ1-1,TRBV10-3,TGTGCCATCAGTGAACGGGCGCGGGACACTGAAGCTTTCTTT,CAISERARDTEAFF
TRBD1,15,NA,TRBJ1-4,TRBV28,TGTGCCAGCAGTGGACAGGGACAGATTCGTGAAAAACTGTTTTTT,CASSGQGQIREKLFF
TRBD1,16,NA,TRBJ1-2,TRBV5-6,TGTGCCAGCAGCTTGGTGTACAGGGGGCATTACTATGGCTACACCTTC,CASSLVYRGHYYGYTF
TRBD1,18,once,TRBJ2-7,TRBV18,TGTGCCAGCTCACCGGGACAGGGAGTGAGTCAGGGCTCCTACGAGCAGTACTTC,CASSPGQGVSQGSYEQYF
NA,15,NA,TRBJ2-5,TRBV5-1,TGCGCCAGCAGCTTGGTTGGTCGACTGGAAGAGACCCAGTACTTC,CASSLVGRLEETQYF
NA,11,NA,TRBJ2-1,TRBV29-1,TGCAGCCTTACTCGGGGGAATGAGCAGTTCTTC,CSLTRGNEQFF
NA,16,NA,TRBJ1-4,TRBV15,TGTGCCACCAGCAGAGGGACAGCTGCAACTAATGAAAAACTGTTTTTT,CATSRGTAATNEKLFF
TRBD1,14,few,TRBJ1-1,TRBV6-4,TGTGCCAGCAGTCCGACAGGGGGCGTTACTGAAGCTTTCTTT,CASSPTGGVTEAFF
NA,15,NA,TRBJ2-7,TRBV4-3,TGCGCCAGCAGCCAAGAGGGCGGGATCTCCTTCGAGCAGTACTTC,CASSQEGGISFEQYF
NA,22,NA,TRBJ1-3,TRBV21-1,TGTGCCAGCAGCAAAGGACCTTACCGGGACAGGGTGCGTTGCCGGTCTGGAAACGCCATATATTTT,CASSKGPYRDRVRCRSGNAIYF
NA,13,NA,TRBJ2-5,TRBV7-9,TGTGCCAGCAGCTTCTCAGGTCAAGAGACCCAGTACTTC,CASSFSGQETQYF
NA,14,NA,TRBJ2-1,TRBV9,TGTGCCAGCAGCGTAGCCCCAAGCGGAAATGAGCAGTTCTTC,CASSVAPSGNEQFF
TRBD1,15,few,TRBJ2-7,TRBV6-5,TGTGCCAGCAGCCGGGACAGGATAAGCTCCTACGAGCAGTACTTC,CASSRDRISSYEQYF
NA,11,NA,TRBJ2-7,TRBV20-1,TGCAGTGCATCATCCCACTACGAGCAGTACTTC,CSASSHYEQYF
TRBD1,20,NA,TRBJ2-7,TRBV27,TGTGCCAGCAGTTTCGGGACAGGGGGCGCGGGGTGGAGAAGCTCCTACGAGCAGTACTTC,CASSFGTGGAGWRSSYEQYF